Sequencing of this TCR beta chain was carried out in a study of CD8 T cells in ankylosing spondylitis. Study-wide results and caveats: Typical of ankylosing spondylitis blood, it appeared, was a TCR beta motif of several highly homologous variants.

The CDR3 has 12 residues. The V end lost 6 bases, the J end lost 8 bases, and 13 bases lay between the germline ends. CDR1 is MNHEY and CDR2 is SVGAGI in the germline V gene. TCRdb independently ran MiXCR on the 5' RACE reads; one entry per CDR3 protein. The sample holds 400,000 to 450,000 distinct CDR3 sequences, roughly 18% seen once. On this clonotype itself: Antigen specificity is unknown.

The chain links TRBV6-5 to TRBJ1-2; D gene unclear. The origin of this receptor is a male donor with ankylosing spondylitis. Source material: blood, either unsorted or a sorted T cell fraction (not recorded which). The CDR3 nucleotides are TGTGCCAGCAGGAGAGCTAAGGGCGGCTACACCTTC. Translated: CASRRAKGGYTF.